This T cell receptor beta chain stems from a study of blood T cells in healthy people across ages (dated by TCRdb to the mid-2010s). Looking at the study overall: In model experiments, template switching captured about one uniquely barcoded TCR beta cDNA molecule for every two T cells. The study measured age-related changes in TCR beta repertoire diversity using deep sequencing normalized with unique cDNA molecular identifiers. The donors were divided into four age groups: young (average around 15 years), middle-aged (over 35), aged (approximately 64) and long-lived (about 79). Two additional independent replicas of 1 million unique cDNA reads from the same blood draw were analyzed for two donors (one aged 18 to 29 and one aged 80 or older). General findings and caveats noted by the study authors: Conclusive comparison of naive and antigen-experienced compartments was prevented by the profiling of bulk unsorted PBMCs. Observed TCR beta diversity per million T cells fell roughly linearly with age, and a significant reduction was already apparent by age around 40. Total diversity estimates from one million sequenced T cells were considered lower bounds and underestimates. Because the CMV infection status of the donors was unknown, age-related changes in expanded clonotypes may potentially have been confounded. Compared with the aged group, the long-lived group had more naive CD4+ T cells, fewer expanded clones and increased TCR diversity, suggesting age selection. A strong correlation was found between observed TCR beta diversity and the percentage of naive T cells measured by flow cytometry.

Receptor libraries were prepared by 5' RACE. For sequencing, an Illumina HiSeq 2500 was employed. The second PCR ran for roughly 6 to 11 cycles and used a J-beta primer mix along with a sample-barcoded 5' primer. Each TCR beta cDNA molecule received a unique molecular identifier from a template-switch 5' adaptor carrying 12 random nucleotides. Each sample yielded at least 2.5 million CDR3-containing paired-end reads. First-strand cDNA synthesis was performed from all RNA using the Mint cDNA synthesis kit, with priming by a TRBC-specific oligonucleotide. Following uracil-DNA glycosylase treatment, a first 18-cycle PCR with universal primers M1SS and BC2_uni_R was performed on all cDNA. Per the source publication's procedure: For normalization, 1 million high-quality reads were randomly selected from each sample, with every read carrying a distinct molecular identifier. Reads sharing molecular identifiers were discarded rather than binned into consensus sequences. MiTCR, with a Q25 quality threshold and the strictest error-elimination algorithm, was used for CDR3 identification, clonotype clustering and error correction. A nonparametric unseen species model with Euler transformation was used to estimate a lower bound on total TCR beta diversity. TCRdb reanalyzed the raw reads on its own, using fastp at Q25 for trimming and MiXCR for clone calling, and kept in-frame beta chains. One record per CDR3 amino acid sequence lists the most common genes and DNA. It is TCRdb's table, rather than the study itself, that gives the V and J calls and clone size. This sample holds roughly 500,000 distinct CDR3 sequences; around 24% were observed only once. 8.5% to 9.5% of the sample is held by the ten biggest clonotypes.

Systemically healthy Caucasian individuals from Russia, some 40 in total and aged 6 to 90 years, were included as donors. Around 9.7 milliliters of peripheral blood were collected from each donor into EDTA-treated Vacutainer tubes. Ficoll-Paque density-gradient centrifugation was used to isolate PBMCs, with at least 6 million per sample. Total RNA, at least 6 micrograms per sample, was extracted from PBMCs with Trizol reagent. The percentages of naive CD45RAhigh/CD27high T cells were determined by flow cytometry on a PBMC aliquot from every donor. The V end loses 7 bases and the J end loses 10 bases, and a stretch of 17 bases separates them. There are 13 amino acids in the CDR3, from cysteine to phenylalanine inclusive. Only the CDR3 part of the read is kept: 39 bases, read in frame from the first base. The germline V gene sets CDR1 to SGHTA and CDR2 to FQGNSA. This clonotype was seen ten or more times. Its antigen has not been determined. No much larger clonotype is one base removed from it; base qualities were not supplied.

These data were also reused for a study on T cells of mothers and their children. The second paper further reports: Nine systemically healthy Caucasian individuals, comprising three mothers and their six children, were included as donors. cDNA synthesis used all of the extracted RNA, with roughly 1.6 ug of RNA in each 15 ul reaction. In the second PCR, sample barcodes and 2-4 random nucleotides were introduced via the M1S primer. Over 8.5 million TCR beta CDR3 reads came from each mother, compared with some 3 million reads from each child. TCR recombination output is similarly shaped by thymic selection in related and unrelated pairs, with a minor effect exerted by inherited differences. Normalized repertoire overlap was always found to be slightly, but never significantly, higher in related mother-child pairs than in unrelated mother-child pairs. With a sensitivity of 90 to 100 clones per million clonotypes, no persistent microchimeric T cell clones were detected. Deep NGS was used in the study to compare the TCR beta repertoires of mothers and children and to look for features that separate related mother-child pairs from unrelated individuals. Mothers averaged around 40 +/- 4 years of age and children averaged approximately 12 +/- 4 years. After adapter ligation with NEBNext reagents, the libraries were sequenced on Illumina HiSeq 2000 with 100+100 nt paired-end reads. To avoid cross-contamination, the mother libraries and the child libraries were prepared a month apart and sequenced in separate runs. For each donor, between about 500,000 and 2,200,000 distinct TCR beta clonotypes were identified. Naive TCR beta clonotypes were estimated from low-frequency clonotypes matched to each donor's FACS-determined naive share, without sorting.

The V gene is TRBV7-2 and the J gene is TRBJ2-1; the D gene is perhaps TRBD2, from 6 matching bases. This receptor was identified in a boy aged 5-17 years in good health. Sequencing was done on a sample of blood. Read as DNA, the sequence is TGTGCCAGCACCACCTGGGGCGGGGCCGAGCAGTTCTTC. It specifies CASTTWGGAEQFF. Outside the CDR3, residues come from the reference TRBV7-2 and TRBJ2-1 proteins, so the full variable domain is: GAGVSQSPSNKVTEKGKDVELRCDPISGHTALYWYRQSLGQGLEFLIYFQGNSAPDKSGLPSDRFSAERTGGSVSTLTIQRTQQEDSAVYLCASTTWGGAEQFFGPGTRLTVL.